The 27 T cell receptor beta chains presented below share a single source sample, sequenced in a study of hypomethylating agent response in myelodysplastic syndrome. Sequencing was performed with immunoSEQ multiplex PCR; in TCRdb, only in-frame clones are kept and a portion is missing. The repertoire holds just over 3,000 clones, with more than 85% as singletons. This material consisted of bone marrow, taken before or after starting hypomethylating agent treatment for myelodysplastic syndrome (not recorded which). All receptors derive from a human donor with myelodysplastic syndrome.

The CDR3 region is CASSQRQGYEQYF. The CDR3 DNA is TGCGCCAGCAGCCAGCGACAGGGCTACGAGCAGTACTTC. The rearrangement joins TRBV4-3 to TRBJ2-7, with 7 bases fitting TRBD1. The V segment lost 3 bases and the J segment 3 bases; nucleotides outside the gene matches: 2. This CDR3 contains 13 residues. Germline CDR1 LGHNA, CDR2 YSLEER.

J is TRBJ2-3 and V is TRBV11-2; D not resolved. Per the germline V gene, CDR1 is SGHAT and CDR2 is FQNNGV. V shed 5 bases and J shed 1 base, with 16 bases lying between them. The length of the CDR3 is 16 residues. The CDR3, as DNA: TGTGCCAGCAGCCCCCACCGGCCCTTACGCACAGATACGCAGTATTTT. Protein product: CASSPHRPLRTDTQYF.

The gene calls are TRBV28 and TRBJ2-3, with D unclear. The CDR3 is 12 amino acids. The germline CDR1 and CDR2 sequences are MDHEN and SYDVKM. V lost 5 bases and J lost 8, with 11 bases in between. In DNA, the CDR3 is TGTGCCAGCAGTCCGCGTAGTTTTACGCAGTATTTT. Encoded protein: CASSPRSFTQYF.

V usage is TRBV6-5 and J usage is TRBJ1-6, with TRBD1 matching 7 bases. Germline CDR1 and CDR2: MNHEY and SVGAGI. There are 14 residues in the CDR3. The V and J ends lost 11 bases and 7 bases, in that order; junction bases with no gene match: 11. This CDR3 is CAAREGADNSPLHF. CDR3 nucleotide sequence: TGTGCCGCGCGGGAGGGGGCCGACAATTCACCCCTCCACTTT.

This clone showed up just once. CDR3 region: CASSLGGSTTDTQYF. CDR3 bases: TGTGCCAGCAGCTTAGGGGGGTCAACCACAGATACGCAGTATTTT. V and J are TRBV11-3 and TRBJ2-3; D possibly uses TRBD1 or TRBD2 (5 bases each). CDR1 and CDR2 (germline): SGHNT, YENEEA. V was pared by 1 base and J by 2 bases, with 10 bases between. The CDR3 loop spans 15 amino acids.

On this clone itself: Mismatch with germline at one junction end may stem from a read error. At the DNA level, this CDR3 is encoded by other sequences in the same sample as well. V gene TRBV10-3 combines with J gene TRBJ1-5; 9 bases map to TRBD1. CDR1 and CDR2 from the germline V gene are ENHRY and SYGVKD. The CDR3 is made up of 14 amino acids. CDR3 in DNA: TGTGCCATCAGCCCAGGACAGGGGCGGCAGCCCCAGCATTTC. Its protein product is CAISPGQGRQPQHF.

V usage is TRBV15 and J usage is TRBJ2-1; the match to TRBD2 covers 9 bases. The junction had 17 bases not matched to a gene; V was cut back by 8 bases and J by 0 bases. Germline V CDR1 and CDR2: LNHNV, YYDKDF (reference sequence). The CDR3 consists of 19 residues. The CDR3 nucleotides are TGTGCCACCTCGACCGGACTAGCGTTTGGGAGTTACTCCTACAATGAGCAGTTCTTC. Encoded protein: CATSTGLAFGSYSYNEQFF.

The genes are TRBV7-2 and TRBJ1-2, with TRBD1 identical over 7 bases. Germline values: CDR1 SGHTA, CDR2 FQGNSA. The CDR3 has 13 amino acids. J gave up 5 bases and V 4 bases, and 4 bases lay outside the gene matches. CDR3 residues: CASSSSGGYGYTF. In nucleotides, the CDR3 is TGTGCCAGCAGCTCTTCAGGGGGATATGGCTACACCTTC. The full variable domain, completed using reference TRBV7-2 and TRBJ1-2, is GAGVSQSPSNKVTEKGKDVELRCDPISGHTALYWYRQSLGQGLEFLIYFQGNSAPDKSGLPSDRFSAERTGGSVSTLTIQRTQQEDSAVYLCASSSSGGYGYTFGSGTRLTVV.

This chain connects TRBV6-5 to TRBJ2-2; D is possibly TRBD1 (6 bases). CDR1 is MNHEY and CDR2 is SVGAGI in the germline V gene. This CDR3 is built from 16 residues. The germline V and J ends were trimmed by 0 bases and 2 bases, with 10 bases remaining between them. CDR3 amino acids: CASSYSGQFNTGELFF. In DNA form, the CDR3 reads TGTGCCAGCAGTTACTCCGGACAGTTTAACACCGGGGAGCTGTTTTTT.

The chain employs TRBV30 and TRBJ1-5, with D maybe TRBD1 (6 bases). The V gene lost 1 base and the J gene lost 0 bases, with 13 bases spanning the gap. This CDR3 has 16 amino acids. Germline V CDR1 and CDR2: GTSNPN, SVGIG (reference sequence). The CDR3 protein is CAWSEGGGYSNQPQHF. For the CDR3, the DNA is TGTGCCTGGAGTGAGGGGGGGGGATATAGCAATCAGCCCCAGCATTTT.

This rearrangement joins TRBV11-2 to TRBJ2-2, with D unresolved. V dropped 5 bases and J dropped 4 bases, with 11 bases sitting between them. The CDR3 spans 14 residues. Germline V gene data show CDR1 as SGHAT and CDR2 as FQNNGV. CDR3 DNA: TGTGCCAGCAGCCTAACGGTAACCACCGGGGAGCTGTTTTTT. This gives the protein CASSLTVTTGELFF. Full variable domain (rest looked up from reference TRBV11-2 and TRBJ2-2): EAGVAQSPRYKIIEKRQSVAFWCNPISGHATLYWYQQILGQGPKLLIQFQNNGVVDDSQLPKDRFSAERLKGVDSTLKIQPAKLEDSAVYLCASSLTVTTGELFFGEGSRLTVL.

The table lists this clone with a count of one. The V call is TRBV7-2, the J call TRBJ2-1, with D unclear. This CDR3 has 14 residues. Germline lookup yields CDR1 SGHTA and CDR2 FQGNSA. The V and J ends lost 0 bases and 6 bases respectively, with 9 bases between them. This chain's CDR3 is CASSLAAGANEQFF. Here the CDR3 DNA reads TGTGCCAGCAGCTTAGCGGCAGGAGCCAATGAGCAGTTCTTC.

V gene TRBV5-1 combines with J gene TRBJ1-1; tentative D call: TRBD1 (5 bases). The germline V gene encodes CDR1 SGHRS and CDR2 YFSETQ. This CDR3 is built from 14 residues. V lost 0 bases and J lost 5, with 11 bases in between. The DNA of the CDR3 is TGCGCCAGCAGCTTGGAGGGGAAAGTGACTGAAGCTTTCTTT. It specifies CASSLEGKVTEAFF.

The chain links TRBV19 to TRBJ1-1, with D maybe TRBD1 (6 bases). The CDR3 covers 16 residues. The germline V gene has CDR1 LNHDA and CDR2 SQIVND (reference sequence). V was trimmed by 5 bases and J by 0 bases, leaving 16 bases between them. The DNA for the CDR3 is TGTGCCAGTAGTTCGGGGGCCAGGGGCCTGAACACTGAAGCTTTCTTT. Amino acid sequence: CASSSGARGLNTEAFF.

V usage is TRBV29-1 and J usage is TRBJ2-1; 10 bases align to TRBD2. V lost 1 base, J lost 0 bases, and 6 bases stayed unmatched. Looked up from germline, CDR1 is SQVTM and CDR2 is ANQGSEA. There are 17 residues in the CDR3. The CDR3 here is CSVEGLAGAFSYNEQFF. CDR3 DNA sequence: TGCAGCGTTGAAGGGCTAGCGGGGGCATTCTCCTACAATGAGCAGTTCTTC.

This clone was counted only a few times. This chain links TRBV2 with TRBJ1-5, with D possibly matching TRBD1 (6 bases). The V and J ends lost 6 bases and 3 bases respectively, with 15 bases between them. Germline CDR1 and CDR2: SNHLY and FYNNEI. This CDR3 is built from 15 residues. The CDR3 spells CASRPRGGSNQPQHF. CDR3 coding DNA: TGTGCCAGCAGACCCAGGGGAGGGTCCAATCAGCCCCAGCATTTT.

This sequence joins TRBV27 and TRBJ2-4; D not certain. CDR3 size: 12 residues. Germline CDR1 reads MNHEY; CDR2 reads SMNVEV (reference sequence). V was shortened by 5 bases and J by 8 bases, with 10 bases between the two germline ends. CDR3 amino acids: CASSPARDIQYF. The DNA of the CDR3 is TGTGCCAGCAGTCCCGCCCGGGACATTCAGTACTTC.

The rearrangement uses TRBV7-3 and TRBJ2-3; D is perhaps TRBD1 or TRBD2 (6 bases each). V gave up 5 bases and J gave up 1 base, with 13 bases separating them. The CDR3 is 15 amino acids. The germline gives CDR1 SGHTA, CDR2 FQGTGA. The CDR3 sequence is CASSPGGPGTDTQYF. CDR3 DNA: TGTGCCAGCAGCCCCGGGGGCCCGGGCACAGATACGCAGTATTTT.

The V gene is TRBV19, the J gene TRBJ2-5; 9 nucleotides line up with TRBD1. Germline loops: CDR1 LNHDA, CDR2 SQIVND (reference sequence). V lost 10 bases and J lost 2; bases outside the gene matches: 5. CDR3 length equals 13 residues. CDR3 in amino acids: CATQTGGQETQYF. CDR3 DNA: TGTGCCACTCAGACAGGGGGACAAGAGACCCAGTACTTC.

The V call is TRBV6-5, the J call TRBJ2-7, with 12 bases matching TRBD1. Losses at the gene ends were 7 bases for V and 5 bases for J; bases not matched to a gene: 3. This CDR3 is built from 13 residues. Germline V CDR1 and CDR2: MNHEY, SVGAGI. CDR3 region: CASIGTGGNEQYF. The CDR3 nucleotides read TGTGCCAGCATTGGGACAGGGGGCAACGAGCAGTACTTC.

The chain links TRBV9 to TRBJ2-7; 9 bases are shared with TRBD1. After removal of 3 bases from V and 5 bases from J, the junction contained 12 bases not matched to a gene. This CDR3 has 16 amino acids. Germline assignment: CDR1 SGDLS and CDR2 YYNGEE. The CDR3, as DNA: TGTGCCAGCAGCGCCCAGAAGGGGGACAGGGCACACGAGCAGTACTTC. Translating it yields CASSAQKGDRAHEQYF.

The chain employs TRBV5-4 and TRBJ2-2; possible D gene TRBD2, 5 bases. The germline CDR1 and CDR2 sequences are SGHNT and YYREEE (reference sequence). V was trimmed by 0 bases and J by 4 bases, leaving 10 bases between them. The CDR3 extends over 15 amino acids. The CDR3 reads CASSLELATTGELFF. The CDR3 nucleotides read TGTGCCAGCAGCTTGGAGCTAGCAACCACCGGGGAGCTGTTTTTT.

V is TRBV5-5 and J is TRBJ1-2; TRBD1 matches at 8 bases. Germline assignment: CDR1 SGHKS and CDR2 YYEKEE (reference sequence). V dropped 7 bases and J dropped 8; count of bases not matched to a gene: 4. The CDR3 runs to 11 residues. This CDR3 is CASDRGGGYTF. As DNA, the CDR3 is TGTGCCAGCGACAGGGGAGGAGGCTACACCTTC.

By share, this clone ranks as large (0.1 to 1%). The chain is built from TRBV7-9 and TRBJ1-3; tentatively, D is TRBD1 (5 bases). CDR3 length: 17 amino acids. V was cut by 5 bases and J by 2 bases, with 19 bases left in between. Germline V gene data show CDR1 as SEHNR and CDR2 as FQNEAQ (reference sequence). The CDR3: CASSRKRLGGTGNTIYF. CDR3 nucleotide sequence: TGTGCCAGCAGCCGCAAGAGGCTCGGGGGTACTGGAAACACCATATATTTT.

The CDR3 region has the DNA TGTGCCACCAGCAGAGCCGGGACAGGGCGGCGAGAGACCCAGTACTTC. Amino acids: CATSRAGTGRRETQYF. The chain has TRBV15 and TRBJ2-5; 9 bases align to TRBD1. The germline V gene has CDR1 LNHNV and CDR2 YYDKDF (reference sequence). V lost 1 base, J lost 4 bases, and 7 bases stayed unmatched. The CDR3 length is 16 residues.

The gene calls are TRBV10-3 and TRBJ1-3; D unresolved. Per the germline V gene, CDR1 is ENHRY and CDR2 is SYGVKD. This CDR3 spans 15 amino acids. V was clipped by 7 bases and J by 0 bases, with 13 bases between them. The chain's CDR3 is CAINNGPRSGNTIYF. The CDR3 bases are TGTGCCATCAACAACGGACCGCGCTCTGGAAACACCATATATTTT.

This chain uses TRBV5-8 with TRBJ1-5; 7 positions match TRBD1. Losses at the gene ends were 0 bases for V and 2 bases for J; bases not matched to a gene: 2. Germline values: CDR1 SGHTS, CDR2 YDEGEE. This CDR3 has 15 amino acids. This chain's CDR3 is CASSLGDRGNQPQHF. In DNA form, the CDR3 reads TGTGCCAGCAGCTTGGGTGACAGGGGCAATCAGCCCCAGCATTTT.